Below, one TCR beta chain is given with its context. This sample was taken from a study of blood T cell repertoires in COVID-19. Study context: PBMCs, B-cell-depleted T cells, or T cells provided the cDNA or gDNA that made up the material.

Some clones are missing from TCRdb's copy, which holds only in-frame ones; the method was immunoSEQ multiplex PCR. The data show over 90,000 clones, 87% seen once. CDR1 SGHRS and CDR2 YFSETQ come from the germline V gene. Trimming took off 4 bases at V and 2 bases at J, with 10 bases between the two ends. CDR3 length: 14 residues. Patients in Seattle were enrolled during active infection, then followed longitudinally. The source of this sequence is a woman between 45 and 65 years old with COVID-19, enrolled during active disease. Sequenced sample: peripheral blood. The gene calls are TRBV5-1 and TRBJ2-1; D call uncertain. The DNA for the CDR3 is TGCGCCAGCAGCGCCCGACAAGCCTACAATGAGCAGTTCTTC. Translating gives CASSARQAYNEQFF. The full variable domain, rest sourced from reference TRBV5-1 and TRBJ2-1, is KAGVTQTPRYLIKTRGQQVTLSCSPISGHRSVSWYQQTPGQGLQFLFEYFSETQRNKGNFPGRFSGRQFSNSRSEMNVSTLELGDSALYLCASSARQAYNEQFFGPGTRLTVL.